This is a list of T cell receptor beta chains from one sample in a study of T cells in Graves' hyperthyroidism and ophthalmopathy. MiXCR, applied by TCRdb to the multiplex PCR reads, yields one record per CDR3 protein. Of 600,000 to 650,000 distinct CDR3 sequences detected, 15% to 20% appear once; the ten largest clones hold 3.8%. Sample: blood. Every receptor here comes from a woman in her 30s with Graves' hyperthyroidism. CDR3s include the opening cysteine and the closing phenylalanine or tryptophan. D genes are given only for firm matches. Clone sizes are given selectively: once, few, many, or a class where the clone is expanded.

d_call	v_call	clone_size	j_call	cdr3_aa	cdr3_nt
NA	TRBV5-1	many	TRBJ2-3	CASSLGERTDTQYF	TGCGCCAGCAGCTTGGGCGAGAGGACAGATACGCAGTATTTT
NA	TRBV25-1	many	TRBJ2-1	CASSEGREQFF	TGTGCCAGCAGTGAAGGAAGAGAGCAGTTCTTC
NA	TRBV29-1	few	TRBJ2-7	CSVVTGPYEQYF	TGCAGCGTTGTTACAGGGCCCTACGAGCAGTACTTC
NA	TRBV11-2	NA	TRBJ2-3	CASRTQPHTQYF	TGTGCCAGCAGAACCCAGCCTCATACGCAGTATTTT
NA	TRBV2	NA	TRBJ1-1	CASSEDPAMNTEAFF	TGTGCCAGCAGTGAAGATCCGGCAATGAACACTGAAGCTTTCTTT
NA	TRBV10-3	many	TRBJ2-5	CAISAGTTETQYF	TGTGCCATCAGTGCGGGGACAACGGAAACCCAGTACTTC
NA	TRBV7-2	NA	TRBJ1-5	CASSQGFLSNQPQHF	TGTGCCAGCAGTCAGGGGTTTCTAAGCAATCAGCCCCAGCATTTT
NA	TRBV4-2	NA	TRBJ2-5	CASSQAVSNNQETQYF	TGTGCCAGCAGCCAAGCCGTGTCGAATAACCAAGAGACCCAGTACTTC
TRBD1	TRBV19	once	TRBJ2-2	CASSTTGGRDTGELFF	TGTGCCAGTAGTACCACAGGGGGCCGGGACACCGGGGAGCTGTTTTTT
NA	TRBV12-5	NA	TRBJ2-1	CASGPPGGPRDEQFF	TGTGCTAGTGGCCCCCCCGGAGGGCCCCGAGACGAGCAGTTCTTC
TRBD1	TRBV7-9	many	TRBJ2-7	CASSGNRDRAYEQYF	TGTGCCAGCAGCGGGAACCGGGACAGGGCATACGAGCAGTACTTC
NA	TRBV29-1	few	TRBJ2-1	CSVRDRRSYNEQFF	TGCAGCGTCAGGGACCGTCGCTCCTACAATGAGCAGTTCTTC
TRBD2	TRBV10-1	many	TRBJ2-1	CASSPGLAGGNNEQFF	TGCGCCAGCAGTCCGGGACTAGCGGGAGGGAACAATGAGCAGTTCTTC
NA	TRBV11-2	many	TRBJ2-2	CASSLLESGELFF	TGTGCCAGCAGCTTATTGGAAAGCGGGGAGCTGTTTTTT
TRBD1	TRBV6-5	few	TRBJ2-4	CASSYPGTGIGAKNIQYF	TGTGCCAGCAGTTACCCAGGGACAGGGATTGGAGCCAAAAACATTCAGTACTTC
TRBD1	TRBV20-1	NA	TRBJ2-7	CSALSGTGEQYF	TGCAGTGCTCTGTCCGGGACAGGGGAGCAGTACTTC
NA	TRBV2	many	TRBJ1-2	CASSGYSRVGYGYTF	TGTGCCAGCAGTGGATACAGCAGGGTGGGCTATGGCTACACCTTC
NA	TRBV6-5	few	TRBJ2-5	CASSLLIQETQYF	TGTGCCAGCAGTCTACTCATACAAGAGACCCAGTACTTC
NA	TRBV11-2	many	TRBJ2-1	CASSFNRLGEQFF	TGTGCCAGCAGCTTCAATCGTTTGGGAGAGCAGTTCTTC
NA	TRBV4-1	few	TRBJ2-4	CASSQARPQNIQYF	TGCGCCAGCAGCCAAGCAAGACCCCAAAACATTCAGTACTTC
NA	TRBV28	NA	TRBJ2-7	CASSEIGEAYEQYF	TGTGCCAGCAGCGAAATCGGAGAGGCCTACGAGCAGTACTTC
NA	TRBV6-1	many	TRBJ1-1	CASSERGGMNTEAFF	TGTGCCAGCAGTGAAAGAGGTGGGATGAACACTGAAGCTTTCTTT
NA	TRBV7-3	many	TRBJ2-3	CASSLFGGRADTQYF	TGTGCCAGCAGCTTATTTGGGGGAAGGGCAGATACGCAGTATTTT
TRBD2	TRBV6-2/TRBV6-3	few	TRBJ2-3	CASRPRTSGSDTQYF	TGTGCCAGCAGGCCCCGGACTAGCGGATCAGATACGCAGTATTTT
TRBD2	TRBV7-3	NA	TRBJ2-3	CASSLTASGTDTQYF	TGTGCCAGCAGCTTAACCGCTAGCGGGACAGATACGCAGTATTTT
NA	TRBV10-3	NA	TRBJ2-7	CAISDRQLQESYEQYF	TGTGCCATCAGCGACAGACAGTTGCAGGAATCCTACGAGCAGTACTTC
TRBD2	TRBV29-1	few	TRBJ2-7	CSVASGVGYEQYF	TGCAGCGTTGCGAGCGGGGTAGGCTACGAGCAGTACTTC
TRBD2	TRBV24-1	few	TRBJ2-3	CATSAGSGKSDTQYF	TGTGCCACCAGTGCGGGTAGCGGGAAATCAGATACGCAGTATTTT
NA	TRBV28	many	TRBJ2-3	CASSLPPADTQYF	TGTGCCAGCAGTCTCCCGCCAGCAGATACGCAGTATTTT
NA	TRBV6-2/TRBV6-3	NA	TRBJ1-4	CASSFGQKIATNEKLFF	TGTGCCAGCAGTTTTGGGCAGAAGATCGCAACTAATGAAAAACTGTTTTTT